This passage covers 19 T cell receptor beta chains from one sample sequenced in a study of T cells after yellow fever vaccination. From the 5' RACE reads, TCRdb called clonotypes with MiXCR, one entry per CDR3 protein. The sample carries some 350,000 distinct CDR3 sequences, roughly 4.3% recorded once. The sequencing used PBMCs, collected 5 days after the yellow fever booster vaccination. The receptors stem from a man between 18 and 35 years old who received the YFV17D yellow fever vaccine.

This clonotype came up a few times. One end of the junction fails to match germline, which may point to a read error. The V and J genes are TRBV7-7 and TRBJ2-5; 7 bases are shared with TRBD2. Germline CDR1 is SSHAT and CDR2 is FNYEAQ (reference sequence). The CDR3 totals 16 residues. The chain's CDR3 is CASSLGDLGRGETQYF. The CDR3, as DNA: TGTGCTAGCAGTTTGGGGGACCTAGGGAGGGGAGAGACCCAGTACTTC. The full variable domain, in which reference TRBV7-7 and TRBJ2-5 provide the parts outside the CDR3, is GAGVSQSPRYKVTKRGQDVTLRCDPISSHATLYWYQQALGQGPEFLTYFNYEAQPDKSGLPSDRFSAERPEGSISTLTIQRTEQRDSAMYRCASSLGDLGRGETQYFGPGTRLLVL.

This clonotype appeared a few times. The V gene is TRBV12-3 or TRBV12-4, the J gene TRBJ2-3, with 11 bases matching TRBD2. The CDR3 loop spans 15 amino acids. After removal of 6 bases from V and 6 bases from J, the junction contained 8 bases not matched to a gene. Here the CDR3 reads CASSRTSGLGDTQYF. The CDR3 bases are TGTGCCAGCAGCCGGACTAGCGGGCTCGGGGATACGCAGTATTTT.

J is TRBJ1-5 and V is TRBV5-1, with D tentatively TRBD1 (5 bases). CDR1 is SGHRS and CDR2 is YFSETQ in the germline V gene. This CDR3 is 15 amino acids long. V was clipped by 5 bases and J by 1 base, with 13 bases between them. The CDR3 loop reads CASSHTGGSNQPQHF. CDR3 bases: TGCGCCAGCAGTCATACGGGGGGGAGCAATCAGCCCCAGCATTTT.

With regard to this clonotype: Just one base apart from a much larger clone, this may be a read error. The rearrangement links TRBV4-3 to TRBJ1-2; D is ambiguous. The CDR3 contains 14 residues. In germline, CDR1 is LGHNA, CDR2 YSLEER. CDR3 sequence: CVSSQEQLLNGYTF. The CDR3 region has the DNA TGCGTCAGCAGCCAAGAACAGTTGCTAAACGGCTACACCTTC.

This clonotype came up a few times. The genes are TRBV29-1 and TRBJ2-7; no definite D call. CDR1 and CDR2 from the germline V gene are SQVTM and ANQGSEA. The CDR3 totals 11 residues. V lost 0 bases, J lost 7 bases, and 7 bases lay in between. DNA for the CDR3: TGCAGCGTTGAAGAAGGAAGGGAGCAGTACGTC. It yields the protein CSVEEGREQYV.

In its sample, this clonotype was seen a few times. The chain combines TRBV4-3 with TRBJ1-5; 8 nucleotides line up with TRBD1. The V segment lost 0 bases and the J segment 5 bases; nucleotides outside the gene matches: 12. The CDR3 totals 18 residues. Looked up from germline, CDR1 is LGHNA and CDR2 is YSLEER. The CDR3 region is CASSQDLGRTGSHQPQHF. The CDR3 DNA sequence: TGCGCCAGCAGCCAAGATCTTGGAAGGACAGGGAGCCATCAGCCCCAGCATTTT.

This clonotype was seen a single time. This CDR3 reads CASNRTGRYEKLFF. The CDR3 nucleotides read TGTGCCAGCAATAGGACAGGCCGATATGAAAAACTGTTTTTT. The chain is built from TRBV2 and TRBJ1-4; 7 nucleotides agree with TRBD1. The CDR3 has 14 residues. J was trimmed by 6 bases and V by 7 bases; bases with no gene match: 8. The germline V gene encodes CDR1 SNHLY and CDR2 FYNNEI.

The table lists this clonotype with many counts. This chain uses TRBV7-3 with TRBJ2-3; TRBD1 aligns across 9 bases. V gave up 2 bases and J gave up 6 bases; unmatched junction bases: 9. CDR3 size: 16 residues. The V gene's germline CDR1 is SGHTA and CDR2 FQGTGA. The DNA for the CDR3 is TGTGCCAGCAGCTTATTGGGACAGGGAGGTGTGGATACGCAGTATTTT. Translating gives CASSLLGQGGVDTQYF.

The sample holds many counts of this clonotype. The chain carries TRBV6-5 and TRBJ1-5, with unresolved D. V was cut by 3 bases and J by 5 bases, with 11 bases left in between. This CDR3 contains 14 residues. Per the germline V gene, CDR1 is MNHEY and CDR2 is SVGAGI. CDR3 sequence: CASSYVSVDQPQHF. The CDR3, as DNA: TGTGCCAGCAGTTATGTTTCAGTCGATCAGCCCCAGCATTTT.

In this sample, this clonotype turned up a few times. The CDR3, as DNA: TGTGCCAGCAGCCAAGATATAGCGGGGGATTTCGCCCAGTACTTC. Translating gives CASSQDIAGDFAQYF. This chain uses TRBV4-2 with TRBJ2-5; TRBD2 matches 9 bases. The CDR3 is 15 amino acids. V shed 0 bases, J shed 9 bases, and the junction held 8 bases outside the gene matches. Germline loops: CDR1 LGHNA, CDR2 YNFKEQ.

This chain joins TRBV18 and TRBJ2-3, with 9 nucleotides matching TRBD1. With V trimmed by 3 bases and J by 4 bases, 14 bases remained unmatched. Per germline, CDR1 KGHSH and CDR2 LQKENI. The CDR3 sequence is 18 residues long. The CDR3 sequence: CASSPRTGAGGPSDTQYF. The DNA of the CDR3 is TGTGCCAGCTCACCCCGGACAGGGGCCGGGGGCCCCTCAGATACGCAGTATTTT.

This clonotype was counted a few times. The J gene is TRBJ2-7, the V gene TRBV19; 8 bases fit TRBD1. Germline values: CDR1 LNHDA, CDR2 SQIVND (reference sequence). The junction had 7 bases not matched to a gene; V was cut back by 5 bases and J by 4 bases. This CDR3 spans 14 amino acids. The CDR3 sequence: CASSQGQVGYEQYF. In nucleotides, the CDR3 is TGTGCCAGTAGTCAGGGACAGGTCGGATACGAGCAGTACTTC.

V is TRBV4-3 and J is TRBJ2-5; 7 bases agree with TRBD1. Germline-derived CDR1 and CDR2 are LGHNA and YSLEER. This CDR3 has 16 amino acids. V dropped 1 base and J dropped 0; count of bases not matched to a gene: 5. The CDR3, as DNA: TGCGCCAGCAGCCAAGGCACAGGGGAGTACCAAGAGACCCAGTACTTC. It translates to CASSQGTGEYQETQYF.

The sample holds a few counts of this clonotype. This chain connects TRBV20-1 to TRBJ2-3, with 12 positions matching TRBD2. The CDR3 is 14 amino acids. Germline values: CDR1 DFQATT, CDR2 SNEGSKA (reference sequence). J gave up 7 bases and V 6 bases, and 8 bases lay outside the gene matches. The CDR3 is CSAQLAGGGYTQYF. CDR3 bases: TGCAGTGCCCAACTAGCGGGGGGCGGTTATACGCAGTATTTT.

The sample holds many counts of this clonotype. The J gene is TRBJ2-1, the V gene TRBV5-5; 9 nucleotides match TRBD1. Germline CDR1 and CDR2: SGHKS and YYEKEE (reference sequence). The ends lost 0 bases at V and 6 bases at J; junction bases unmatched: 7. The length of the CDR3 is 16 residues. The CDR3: CASSLEGTGLFNEQFF. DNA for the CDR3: TGTGCCAGCAGCTTGGAAGGGACAGGGCTCTTCAATGAGCAGTTCTTC.

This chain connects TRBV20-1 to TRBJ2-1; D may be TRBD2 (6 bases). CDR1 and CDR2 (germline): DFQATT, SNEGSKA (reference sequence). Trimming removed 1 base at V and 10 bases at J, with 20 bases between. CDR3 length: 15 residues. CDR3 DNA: TGCAGTGCTAGAGCCCGGGAGACCTCTACGACCGAGCAGTTCTTC. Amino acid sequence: CSARARETSTTEQFF.

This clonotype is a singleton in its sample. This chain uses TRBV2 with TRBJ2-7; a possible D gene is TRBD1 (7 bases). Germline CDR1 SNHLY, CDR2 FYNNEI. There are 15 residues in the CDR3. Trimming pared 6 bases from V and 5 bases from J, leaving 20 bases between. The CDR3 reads CASRGTGDSVDEQYV. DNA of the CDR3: TGTGCCAGCAGGGGAACAGGGGACTCCGTGGACGAGCAGTACGTC.

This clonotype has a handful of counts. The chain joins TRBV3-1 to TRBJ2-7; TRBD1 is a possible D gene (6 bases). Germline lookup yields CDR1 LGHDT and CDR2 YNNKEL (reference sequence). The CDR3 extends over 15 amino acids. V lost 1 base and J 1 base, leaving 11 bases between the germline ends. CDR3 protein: CASSQGWGRSYEQYV. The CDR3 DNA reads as TGTGCCAGCAGCCAAGGGTGGGGGCGGTCCTACGAGCAGTACGTC.

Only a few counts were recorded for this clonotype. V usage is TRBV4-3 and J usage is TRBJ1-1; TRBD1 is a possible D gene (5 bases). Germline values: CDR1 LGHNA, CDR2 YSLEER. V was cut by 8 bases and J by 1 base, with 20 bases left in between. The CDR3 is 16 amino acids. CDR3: CASAKGAPSENTEAFF. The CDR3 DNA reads TGCGCCAGCGCGAAAGGGGCCCCCTCTGAGAACACTGAAGCTTTCTTT.